This T cell receptor (beta chain) was found in a study of T-cell reconstitution after alpha-beta-depleted transplantation in children. Germline assignment: CDR1 MDHEN and CDR2 SYDVKM. The CDR3 consists of 13 residues. Trimming cost V 6 bases and J 5 bases; bases outside gene matches: 4. For TCRbeta, the library was prepared with unique molecular identifiers. TCRdb independently ran MiXCR on the PCR reads; one entry per CDR3 protein. The sample carries roughly 89,000 distinct CDR3 sequences, more than 9% recorded once. The clonotype was recovered from a human donor who donated a stem cell graft to a child with inherited bone marrow failure. The chain has TRBV28 and TRBJ1-5, with TRBD1 matching over 7 bases. This specimen consisted of PBMCs from the stem cell graft donor, obtained from the stem cell graft. This CDR3 reads CASRQGVDQPQHF. CDR3 DNA: TGTGCCAGCAGGCAGGGGGTTGATCAGCCCCAGCATTTT.